These T cell receptor beta chains were read from a single sample in a study of shared clonotypes between healthy human individuals. Using immunoSEQ multiplex PCR, the repertoire was profiled, and TCRdb retains in-frame clones only, with some absent. The table records about 1 million clones, around 75% of them present only once. The source material was memory CD4+ T cells sorted from blood. These receptors originate from a man aged 18-30 years in good health. The CDR3 runs from the conserved cysteine through the conserved F or W. The order of the fields is J gene, V gene, clone size, D gene, CDR3 DNA, CDR3 protein. The D gene is left open where the match is weak. Clone size, where shown, is once, few, many, or a class for clones that have expanded.

j_call: TRBJ1-4
v_call: TRBV7-9
clone_size: .
d_call: .
cdr3_nt: TGTGCCAGCGCACTCCTAACAGGGAAAGTCAATGAAAAACTGTTTTTT
cdr3_aa: CASALLTGKVNEKLFF

j_call: TRBJ1-1
v_call: TRBV29-1
clone_size: .
d_call: TRBD1
cdr3_nt: TGCAGCCTGGGGACAGGGGGGTCCACTGAAGCTTTCTTT
cdr3_aa: CSLGTGGSTEAFF

j_call: TRBJ1-1
v_call: TRBV10-2
clone_size: .
d_call: .
cdr3_nt: TGCGCCAGCAGTGACCTACTGGCCGACTTGGGTGAAGCTTTCTTT
cdr3_aa: CASSDLLADLGEAFF

j_call: TRBJ1-1
v_call: TRBV11-2
clone_size: .
d_call: .
cdr3_nt: TGTGCCAGCAGCTTAGTAACGGGGGTAAGGAACACTGAAGCTTTCTTT
cdr3_aa: CASSLVTGVRNTEAFF

j_call: TRBJ2-5
v_call: TRBV9
clone_size: .
d_call: .
cdr3_nt: TGTGCCAGCAGCGTAGCGCCATACGGTGGGGAGACCCAGTACTTC
cdr3_aa: CASSVAPYGGETQYF

j_call: TRBJ1-1
v_call: TRBV5-6
clone_size: .
d_call: .
cdr3_nt: TGTGCCAGCAGCTTGGGGGACTCACAGGTACCAGCTTTCTTT
cdr3_aa: CASSLGDSQVPAFF

j_call: TRBJ2-7
v_call: TRBV6-6
clone_size: many
d_call: .
cdr3_nt: TGTGCCAGCTCAGAATCATATGCCTACGAGCAGTACTTC
cdr3_aa: CASSESYAYEQYF

j_call: TRBJ1-2
v_call: TRBV4-1
clone_size: .
d_call: .
cdr3_nt: TGCGCCAGCAGCCAAGACGGACAGAAGTATGGCTACACCTTC
cdr3_aa: CASSQDGQKYGYTF

j_call: TRBJ2-5
v_call: TRBV5-1
clone_size: once
d_call: .
cdr3_nt: TGCGCCAGCAGGGGACAAGGGTATGAGACCCAGTACTTC
cdr3_aa: CASRGQGYETQYF

j_call: TRBJ1-2
v_call: TRBV5-1
clone_size: .
d_call: .
cdr3_nt: TGCGCCAGCAGCTTCGTGGGGGCGGGAGACTATGGCTACACCTTC
cdr3_aa: CASSFVGAGDYGYTF

j_call: TRBJ2-7
v_call: TRBV11-3
clone_size: .
d_call: .
cdr3_nt: TGTGCCAGCAGCTTAGCCCTAGGGTGGGAGCAGTACTTC
cdr3_aa: CASSLALGWEQYF

j_call: TRBJ1-1
v_call: TRBV7-9
clone_size: few
d_call: TRBD1
cdr3_nt: TGTGCCAGCAGCCTCAATCGATACGACAGGGGCGACTTGGACACTGAAGCTTTCTTT
cdr3_aa: CASSLNRYDRGDLDTEAFF

j_call: TRBJ2-5
v_call: TRBV7-2
clone_size: .
d_call: TRBD2
cdr3_nt: TGTGCCAGCAGCTTAGGTGTCCGGCAGCGGGGGGAAGAGACCCAGTACTTC
cdr3_aa: CASSLGVRQRGEETQYF

j_call: TRBJ2-5
v_call: TRBV11-2
clone_size: .
d_call: TRBD1
cdr3_nt: TGTGCCAGCAGCCCCGCAGGGGGACAAGAGACCCAGTACTTC
cdr3_aa: CASSPAGGQETQYF

j_call: TRBJ1-1
v_call: TRBV21-1
clone_size: .
d_call: .
cdr3_nt: TGTGCCAGCAGCAAAAAGGACAGCCCGAACACTGAAGCTTTCTTT
cdr3_aa: CASSKKDSPNTEAFF

j_call: TRBJ2-2
v_call: TRBV27
clone_size: .
d_call: .
cdr3_nt: TGTGCCAGCAGTTTATCGTCGGGAGAAATCTCCGGGGAGCTGTTTTTT
cdr3_aa: CASSLSSGEISGELFF

j_call: TRBJ2-1
v_call: TRBV23-1
clone_size: .
d_call: TRBD1
cdr3_nt: TGCGCCAGCAGTCGAAACCGGGACAGGGCCTACAATGAGCAGTTCTTC
cdr3_aa: CASSRNRDRAYNEQFF

j_call: TRBJ2-7
v_call: TRBV6-6
clone_size: .
d_call: .
cdr3_nt: TGTGCCAGCGGCTTAGGGGAGCAGTACTTC
cdr3_aa: CASGLGEQYF

j_call: TRBJ1-4
v_call: TRBV2
clone_size: .
d_call: .
cdr3_nt: TGTGCCAGCAGTGCGACAGGTTTTAATGAAAAACTGTTTTTT
cdr3_aa: CASSATGFNEKLFF

j_call: TRBJ1-4
v_call: TRBV7-3
clone_size: .
d_call: .
cdr3_nt: TGTGCCAGCAGCTTGGGGGACCGTGGTGAAAAACTGTTTTTT
cdr3_aa: CASSLGDRGEKLFF

j_call: TRBJ2-7
v_call: TRBV5-1
clone_size: .
d_call: .
cdr3_nt: TGCGCCAGCAGCTTACAGGGCCAATCCTACGAGCAGTACTTC
cdr3_aa: CASSLQGQSYEQYF

j_call: TRBJ2-1
v_call: TRBV7-3
clone_size: .
d_call: .
cdr3_nt: TGTGCCAGGCGGGCTGACGATCCCTACAATGAGCAGTTCTTC
cdr3_aa: CARRADDPYNEQFF

j_call: TRBJ2-1
v_call: TRBV18
clone_size: .
d_call: TRBD2
cdr3_nt: TGTGCCAGCTCACTGATCCTCCTAGCGGGGGTAAATGAGCAGTTCTTC
cdr3_aa: CASSLILLAGVNEQFF

j_call: TRBJ1-6
v_call: TRBV30
clone_size: .
d_call: TRBD1
cdr3_nt: TGTGCCTGGGGGGACAGGGAAGATTCACCCCTCCACTTT
cdr3_aa: CAWGDREDSPLHF

j_call: TRBJ2-3
v_call: TRBV18
clone_size: few
d_call: .
cdr3_nt: TGTGCCAGCTCAGACTTAACAGATACGCAGTATTTT
cdr3_aa: CASSDLTDTQYF

j_call: TRBJ1-2
v_call: TRBV6-1
clone_size: .
d_call: .
cdr3_nt: TGTGCCAGCAGTGACGCGGGGCTCTATGGCTACACCTTC
cdr3_aa: CASSDAGLYGYTF

j_call: TRBJ1-4
v_call: TRBV5-1
clone_size: .
d_call: TRBD1
cdr3_nt: TGCGCCAGCAGCTCACCCGGGACAGGGGGCTCTAATGAAAAACTGTTTTTT
cdr3_aa: CASSSPGTGGSNEKLFF

j_call: TRBJ2-7
v_call: TRBV6-5
clone_size: many
d_call: .
cdr3_nt: .
cdr3_aa: CASSILGNPYEQYF

j_call: TRBJ2-7
v_call: TRBV18
clone_size: once
d_call: TRBD1
cdr3_nt: TGTGCCAGCTCACCAACGGGACAGGGGCAGTACGAGCAGTACTTC
cdr3_aa: CASSPTGQGQYEQYF

j_call: TRBJ2-7
v_call: TRBV5-6
clone_size: .
d_call: .
cdr3_nt: TGTGCCAGCAGCCCCCTGGGGTCCTACGAGCAGTACTTC
cdr3_aa: CASSPLGSYEQYF

j_call: TRBJ1-2
v_call: TRBV29-1
clone_size: .
d_call: .
cdr3_nt: TGCAGCGCCGGCCCGGACGAGGGCTACACCTTC
cdr3_aa: CSAGPDEGYTF

j_call: TRBJ2-3
v_call: TRBV9
clone_size: .
d_call: .
cdr3_nt: TGTGCCAGCAGCTCCCGAGACGTCAGGGCTAGCACAGATACGCAGTATTTT
cdr3_aa: CASSSRDVRASTDTQYF

j_call: TRBJ2-1
v_call: TRBV7-2
clone_size: .
d_call: TRBD2
cdr3_nt: TGTGCCAGCAGCTTAAGCGGGGGGCAATACAATGAGCAGTTCTTC
cdr3_aa: CASSLSGGQYNEQFF

j_call: TRBJ2-7
v_call: TRBV23-1
clone_size: .
d_call: TRBD1
cdr3_nt: TGCGCCAGCAGTCAATCAGAAGGGGGCCTTTACGAGCAGTACTTC
cdr3_aa: CASSQSEGGLYEQYF

j_call: TRBJ2-2
v_call: TRBV9
clone_size: few
d_call: .
cdr3_nt: TGTGCCAGCAGCGTAGATCCCGAAACCGGGGAGCTGTTTTTT
cdr3_aa: CASSVDPETGELFF

j_call: TRBJ2-7
v_call: TRBV7-9
clone_size: .
d_call: .
cdr3_nt: TGTGCCAGCACCCCGGGTGGGGCGGGCATTGACGAGCAGTACTTC
cdr3_aa: CASTPGGAGIDEQYF